The clone carrying this T cell receptor beta chain appeared a few times. The entry originates in a study of beta chain features in type 1 diabetes. Expressed TCRB transcripts were sequenced because the entire RNA isolate underwent reverse transcription. The assay was immunoSEQ multiplex PCR, and TCRdb's table has in-frame clones only and misses some. The repertoire holds under 200,000 clones, with around 8% as singletons. CDR3 length: 15 amino acids. The ends lost 1 base at V and 5 bases at J; junction bases unmatched: 4. Germline values: CDR1 LGHNA, CDR2 YSLEER. This sequence joins TRBV4-3 and TRBJ1-5; 8 nucleotides agree with TRBD1. The source is a man aged 18 to 30 in good health. The specimen sequenced was central memory CD4+ T cells from blood. The CDR3 loop is CASSQGTGWYQPQHF. CDR3 DNA: TGCGCCAGCAGCCAAGGGACAGGGTGGTATCAGCCCCAGCATTTT.